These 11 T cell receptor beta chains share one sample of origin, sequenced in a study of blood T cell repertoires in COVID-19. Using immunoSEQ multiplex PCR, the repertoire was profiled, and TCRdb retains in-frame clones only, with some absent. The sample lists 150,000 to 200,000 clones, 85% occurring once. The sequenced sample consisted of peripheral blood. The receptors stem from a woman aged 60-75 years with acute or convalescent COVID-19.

CDR3 sequence: CASSRTALYGYTF. CDR3 sequence (DNA): TGTGCCAGCAGCCGGACAGCACTCTATGGCTACACCTTC. This chain links TRBV7-9 with TRBJ1-2; the D gene is possibly TRBD1 (6 bases). Trimming shortened V by 5 bases and J by 4 bases, and 11 bases separated the two germline ends. CDR3 length: 13 residues. Germline lookup yields CDR1 SEHNR and CDR2 FQNEAQ (reference sequence).

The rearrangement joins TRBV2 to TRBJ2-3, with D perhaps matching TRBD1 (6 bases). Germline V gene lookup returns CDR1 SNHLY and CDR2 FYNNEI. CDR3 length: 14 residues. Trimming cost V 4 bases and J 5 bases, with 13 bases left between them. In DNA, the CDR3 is TGTGCCAGCAGTGTACTCGCAGGGGTAGATACGCAGTATTTT. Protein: CASSVLAGVDTQYF.

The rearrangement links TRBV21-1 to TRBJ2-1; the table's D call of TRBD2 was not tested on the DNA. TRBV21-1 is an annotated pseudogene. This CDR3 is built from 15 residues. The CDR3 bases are TGTGCCAGCAGCAAAACCCTCGGAGGGGCACATGAGCAGTTCTTC. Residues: CASSKTLGGAHEQFF.

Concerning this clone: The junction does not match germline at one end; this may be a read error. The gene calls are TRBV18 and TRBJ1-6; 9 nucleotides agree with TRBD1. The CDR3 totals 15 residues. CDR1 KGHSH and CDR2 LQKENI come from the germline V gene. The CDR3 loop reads CASSPRQGDNSPLHF. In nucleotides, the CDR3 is TGTGCCAGCTCACCGCGACAGGGGGATAACTCACCCCTCCACTTT.

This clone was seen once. The CDR3 DNA reads TGTGCCAGCAGCCCTTGGGCGGGGGTTGGCTACACCTTC. Its translation: CASSPWAGVGYTF. This chain joins TRBV11-2 and TRBJ1-2; D may be TRBD1 (5 bases). Trimming left V 5 bases short and J 7 bases short, with 14 bases between. CDR1 and CDR2 (germline): SGHAT, FQNNGV. The CDR3 loop spans 13 amino acids.

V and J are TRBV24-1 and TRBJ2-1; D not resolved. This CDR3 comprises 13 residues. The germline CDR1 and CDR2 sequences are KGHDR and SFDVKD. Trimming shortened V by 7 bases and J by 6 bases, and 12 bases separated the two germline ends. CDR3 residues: CATSDDTFNEQFF. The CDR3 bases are TGTGCCACCAGCGATGACACATTCAATGAGCAGTTCTTC.

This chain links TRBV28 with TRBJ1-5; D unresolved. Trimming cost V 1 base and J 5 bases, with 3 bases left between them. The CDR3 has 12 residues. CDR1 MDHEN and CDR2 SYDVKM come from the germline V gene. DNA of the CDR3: TGTGCCAGCAGTTTATCGGATCAGCCCCAGCATTTT. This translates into CASSLSDQPQHF.

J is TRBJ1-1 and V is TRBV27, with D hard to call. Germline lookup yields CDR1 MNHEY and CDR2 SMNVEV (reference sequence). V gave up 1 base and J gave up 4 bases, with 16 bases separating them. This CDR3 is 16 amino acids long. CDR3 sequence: CASSLFPPGNPTEAFF. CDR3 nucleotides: TGTGCCAGCAGTTTATTCCCCCCCGGGAACCCCACTGAAGCTTTCTTT.

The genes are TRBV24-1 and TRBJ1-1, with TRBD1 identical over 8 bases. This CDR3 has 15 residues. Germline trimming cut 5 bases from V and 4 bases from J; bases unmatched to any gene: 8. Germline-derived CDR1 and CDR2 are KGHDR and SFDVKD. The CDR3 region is CATSGSTGVGTEAFF. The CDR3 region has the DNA TGTGCCACCAGTGGGTCGACAGGGGTGGGCACTGAAGCTTTCTTT.

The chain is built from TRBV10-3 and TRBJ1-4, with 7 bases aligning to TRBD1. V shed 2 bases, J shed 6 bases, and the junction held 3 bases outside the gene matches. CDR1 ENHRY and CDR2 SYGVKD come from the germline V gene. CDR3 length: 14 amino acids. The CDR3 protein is CAISETGDHEKLFF. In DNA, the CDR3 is TGTGCCATCAGTGAGACAGGGGATCATGAAAAACTGTTTTTT.

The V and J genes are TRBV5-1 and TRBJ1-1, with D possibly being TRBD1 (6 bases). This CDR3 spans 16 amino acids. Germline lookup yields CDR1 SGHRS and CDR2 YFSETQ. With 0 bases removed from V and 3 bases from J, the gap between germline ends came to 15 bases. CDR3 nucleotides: TGCGCCAGCAGCTTGGGGCAGGGGAATAAGGACACTGAAGCTTTCTTT. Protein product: CASSLGQGNKDTEAFF.